The source of this T cell receptor beta chain is a study of blood T cell repertoires in COVID-19 (dated by TCRdb to the early 2020s). About the full investigation: Samples covering the acute and convalescent phases of COVID-19 were provided by collaborators in the United States, Italy and Spain. The material from the prospective study consisted of cDNA or gDNA derived from T cells, B-cell-depleted T cells, or PBMCs. Subjects who had been exposed to COVID-19, were actively infected with it, or had recovered from it provided the deeply sampled blood TCRbeta repertoires that made up the dataset. The repertoires were made available in a free public database intended to serve as a resource for research on the immune response to SARS-CoV-2. Samples came from the ongoing ImmuneRACE study (first 160 participants) plus 1,254 subjects from 6 global collaborators. Sample metadata almost always included a de-identified subject ID, COVID-19 status, age in years and sex. Where available, HLA class I and class II types were taken from metadata supplied by the sample provider and were not determined by assay-based typing. What the work shows at the level of the full study, not this receptor alone: The amount of clinical and demographic metadata varied by source and participant and was provided uncurated.

TCRbeta CDR3 regions were amplified from genomic DNA using the immunoSEQ Assay, a bias-controlled multiplex PCR. In the original analysis: The number of nucleated cells in each sample was estimated from the amplification of reference gene primers within the assay. To quantify the absolute abundance of each unique TCRbeta CDR3 rearrangement, sequence reads were collapsed and filtered. For each sample, productive Simpson clonality was calculated as the square root of Simpson's diversity index across productive rearrangements. The table comes from immuneACCESS by way of TCRdb, which keeps in-frame sequences with V and J called. Part of the clones is missing from these tables; in studies checked, under half for an unresolved V gene and the rest for unknown reasons. The DNA was the basis for D and trimming; V, J and clone size are from that table. This sample is represented by hundreds of thousands of clones; about four fifths of them were singletons. In total, the top ten clones hold approximately 9% of the sample.

Another Seattle source contributed samples from volunteer blood donors who had recovered from COVID-19. Collaborating institutions collected whole blood in K2EDTA tubes following their own protocols. For TCRbeta analysis, collaborators shipped samples in one of three forms: frozen whole blood, isolated PBMCs, or DNA extracted from either of those sample types. On this clone: There is no known antigen for this receptor. It has no much larger one-base neighbor in the sample; base qualities were not kept.

The cysteine opens and the phenylalanine closes a CDR3 of 19 amino acids. CDR3 DNA is the only sequence kept; it has 57 bases, read in frame from the first base. The chain uses TRBV12-1 and TRBJ2-3; the table's D call TRBD2 went unverified against the DNA. TRBV12-1 is annotated as a pseudogene. This receptor was obtained from a woman aged 50 to 65 who had recovered from COVID-19. Input material: peripheral blood. The CDR3 region reads CASRLPGTSGFTSTDTQYF. Here is the DNA: TGTGCCAGCAGACTTCCCGGGACTAGCGGGTTTACTAGCACAGATACGCAGTATTTT.